Listed here are 7 T cell receptor beta chains from one sample, sequenced in a study of blood T cell repertoires in COVID-19. Measured with immunoSEQ multiplex PCR; TCRdb has only the in-frame clones, and not every one. Of 200,000 to 300,000 clones in the sample, about 83% were seen once. Sequencing was carried out using peripheral blood. The origin of the receptors is a human donor in a cohort sampled during active COVID-19.

This chain links TRBV4-1 with TRBJ2-5; D perhaps matches TRBD1 (6 bases). From germline, CDR1 is MGHRA and CDR2 YSYEKL. Trimming took off 0 bases at V and 5 bases at J, with 13 bases between the two ends. CDR3 length: 15 residues. The CDR3 protein is CASSQEGGTGETQYF. For the CDR3, the DNA is TGCGCCAGCAGCCAAGAAGGGGGTACAGGGGAGACCCAGTACTTC.

The gene calls are TRBV19 and TRBJ1-1; possible D gene TRBD1, 5 bases. This CDR3 contains 14 residues. CDR1 is LNHDA, CDR2 SQIVND, per germline (reference sequence). V dropped 3 bases and J dropped 2 bases, with 10 bases sitting between them. CDR3 bases: TGTGCCAGTAGTATCCGACAGATAAACACTGAAGCTTTCTTT. Protein product: CASSIRQINTEAFF.

The chain has TRBV24-1 and TRBJ2-1, with TRBD1 matching 9 bases. V gave up 7 bases and J gave up 5 bases; unmatched junction bases: 11. Germline V gene lookup returns CDR1 KGHDR and CDR2 SFDVKD. The CDR3 extends over 16 amino acids. The CDR3 DNA is TGTGCCACCAGCGACCCCGGGACAGGGTCAAACAATGAGCAGTTCTTC. Amino acid sequence: CATSDPGTGSNNEQFF.

The CDR3 loop reads CASSLYREDQPQHF. In nucleotides, the CDR3 is TGTGCCAGCAGCTTATACCGGGAGGATCAGCCCCAGCATTTT. The rearrangement joins TRBV11-2 to TRBJ1-5; D call uncertain. The germline CDR1 and CDR2 sequences are SGHAT and FQNNGV. The CDR3 length is 14 residues. Trimming removed 2 bases from V and 5 bases from J, with 10 bases in between.

The rearrangement joins TRBV13 to TRBJ2-2, with 7 bases identical to TRBD1. The CDR3 consists of 16 residues. V lost 5 bases, J lost 4 bases, and 10 bases stayed unmatched. Looked up from germline, CDR1 is PRHDT and CDR2 is FYEKMQ (reference sequence). In DNA, the CDR3 is TGTGCCAGCAGCCTTCGAACAGGGGTGTTCACCGGGGAGCTGTTTTTT. Protein sequence: CASSLRTGVFTGELFF.

V usage is TRBV4-1 and J usage is TRBJ2-7; 9 bases align to TRBD2. The J segment lost 3 bases and the V segment lost 2 bases, leaving 14 bases of the junction unmatched. Germline V CDR1 and CDR2: MGHRA, YSYEKL. The CDR3 loop spans 18 amino acids. The CDR3 nucleotides are TGCGCCAGCAGCCAAACAAAACTTCGACTAGCGGACAGCTACGAGCAGTACTTC. It yields the protein CASSQTKLRLADSYEQYF.

This clone turned up a few times. V usage is TRBV4-2 and J usage is TRBJ2-1; TRBD2 might be the D (6 bases). Per germline, CDR1 LGHNA and CDR2 YNFKEQ. Trimming stripped 7 bases from V and 7 bases from J, with 20 bases between. The CDR3 loop spans 15 amino acids. The DNA of the CDR3 is TGTGCCAGCACCCTGACCCCACTAGCAAGGAATGAGCAGTTCTTC. It encodes CASTLTPLARNEQFF.